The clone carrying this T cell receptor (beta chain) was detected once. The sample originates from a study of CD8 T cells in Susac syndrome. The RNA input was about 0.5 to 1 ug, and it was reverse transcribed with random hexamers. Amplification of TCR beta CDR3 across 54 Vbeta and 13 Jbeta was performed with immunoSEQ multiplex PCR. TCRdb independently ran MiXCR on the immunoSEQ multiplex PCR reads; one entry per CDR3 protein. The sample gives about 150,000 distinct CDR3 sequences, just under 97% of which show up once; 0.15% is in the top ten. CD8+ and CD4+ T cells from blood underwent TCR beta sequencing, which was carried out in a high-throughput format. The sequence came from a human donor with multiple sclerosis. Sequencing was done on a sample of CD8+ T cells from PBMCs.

The CDR3 sequence is CSGGTSGGISETQYF. For the CDR3, the DNA is TGCAGCGGTGGGACTAGCGGGGGGATCTCCGAGACCCAGTACTTC. This chain uses TRBV29-1 with TRBJ2-5, with TRBD2 matching 15 bases. J gave up 5 bases and V 7 bases, and 8 bases lay outside the gene matches. The CDR3 length is 15 residues. Germline V lookup: CDR1 SQVTM, CDR2 ANQGSEA.